A single sample gave rise to the 11 T cell receptor beta chains below, sequenced in a study of PD-1 blockade in classical Hodgkin lymphoma. Data came from immunoSEQ multiplex PCR; TCRdb stores just in-frame clones and leaves some out. The repertoire holds 20,000 to 30,000 clones, about 76% seen once, with about 20% in the top ten. Brentuximab vedotin exposure varied, and every patient relapsed after autologous stem cell transplantation. The material was peripheral blood mononuclear cells (PBMCs), obtained before the second cycle of nivolumab. These receptors came from a human donor with classical Hodgkin lymphoma.

The CDR3 DNA follows: TGTGCCAGTAGCCCAGGGGACGGGGGTGAAGCTTTCTTT. It codes for CASSPGDGGEAFF. This rearrangement joins TRBV19 to TRBJ1-1; D possibly corresponds to TRBD1 (6 bases). Germline V CDR1 and CDR2: LNHDA, SQIVND (reference sequence). V was shortened by 6 bases and J by 7 bases, with 15 bases between the two germline ends. CDR3 size: 13 residues.

This clone was observed once. The CDR3 loop is CASSQGQSWLDTEAFF. The CDR3 nucleotides read TGCGCCAGCAGCCAAGGACAGTCTTGGTTGGACACTGAAGCTTTCTTT. V is TRBV5-1 and J is TRBJ1-1; a possible D gene is TRBD1 (6 bases). Germline lookup yields CDR1 SGHRS and CDR2 YFSETQ. Trimming pared 4 bases from V and 3 bases from J, leaving 19 bases between. This CDR3 has 16 amino acids.

This rearrangement joins TRBV18 to TRBJ2-7; possible D gene TRBD1, 5 bases. The V gene's germline CDR1 is KGHSH and CDR2 LQKENI. V was cut by 2 bases and J by 3 bases, with 11 bases left in between. The CDR3 length is 14 residues. The CDR3: CASSPSRDSYEQYF. As DNA, the CDR3 is TGTGCCAGCTCACCATCCAGGGATAGCTACGAGCAGTACTTC. Supplemented by reference TRBV18 and TRBJ2-7, the full variable domain reads NAGVMQNPRHLVRRRGQEARLRCSPMKGHSHVYWYRQLPEEGLKFMVYLQKENIIDESGMPKERFSAEFPKEGPSILRIQQVVRGDSAAYFCASSPSRDSYEQYFGPGTRLTVT.

In this sample, this clone turned up once. The CDR3 DNA reads as TGTGCCAGCAGCTTAGTGGGCGGGGGGGCATCCTACAATGAGCAGTTCTTC. It specifies CASSLVGGGASYNEQFF. The rearrangement joins TRBV7-2 to TRBJ2-1, with 9 bases identical to TRBD2. CDR1 SGHTA and CDR2 FQGNSA come from the germline V gene. The CDR3 is 17 residues long. V lost 1 base, J lost 1 base, and 5 bases stayed unmatched. Full variable domain (remainder filled in from reference TRBV7-2 and TRBJ2-1): GAGVSQSPSNKVTEKGKDVELRCDPISGHTALYWYRQSLGQGLEFLIYFQGNSAPDKSGLPSDRFSAERTGGSVSTLTIQRTQQEDSAVYLCASSLVGGGASYNEQFFGPGTRLTVL.

This clone was counted between two and nine times. This rearrangement joins TRBV2 to TRBJ1-5, with D hard to call. From germline, CDR1 is SNHLY and CDR2 FYNNEI. Trimming shortened V by 7 bases and J by 7 bases, and 17 bases separated the two germline ends. The CDR3 sequence is 14 residues long. CDR3 region: CASTAVGSGQPQHF. CDR3 in DNA: TGTGCCAGCACCGCCGTGGGGAGTGGGCAGCCCCAGCATTTT.

V gene TRBV26 combines with J gene TRBJ2-1; the DNA was not used to check the table's D call, TRBD1. TRBV26 is a pseudogene segment. The CDR3 runs 10 residues. This CDR3 reads CASMGQGVFF. The CDR3 DNA follows: TGTGCCAGCATGGGACAGGGGGTGTTCTTC.

The CDR3 here is CASSGTQETQYF. The CDR3 DNA reads TGTGCCAGCTCCGGGACACAAGAGACCCAGTACTTC. The J gene is TRBJ2-5, the V gene TRBV18; tentatively, D is TRBD1 (6 bases). Trimming stripped 6 bases from V and 2 bases from J, with 7 bases between. The CDR3 contains 12 residues. In germline, CDR1 is KGHSH, CDR2 LQKENI.

V usage is TRBV10-3 and J usage is TRBJ2-1; TRBD2 agrees at 10 bases. The V segment lost 4 bases and the J segment 9 bases; nucleotides outside the gene matches: 9. CDR3 length: 15 amino acids. From germline, CDR1 is ENHRY and CDR2 SYGVKD. In DNA form, the CDR3 reads TGTGCCATCAGTGCTCGGCTAGCGGGAGCGGGTGAGCAGTTCTTC. It codes for CAISARLAGAGEQFF.

The gene calls are TRBV11-2 and TRBJ2-5; D may be TRBD2 (5 bases). Trimming cost V 2 bases and J 5 bases, with 9 bases left between them. Germline CDR1 and CDR2: SGHAT and FQNNGV. This CDR3 is 13 amino acids long. CDR3 sequence (DNA): TGTGCCAGCAGCTTACAGAGAGGGGAGACCCAGTACTTC. It specifies CASSLQRGETQYF.

The chain employs TRBV30 and TRBJ2-7; D possibly matches TRBD1 or TRBD2 (5 bases each). V was shortened by 1 base and J by 2 bases, with 15 bases between the two germline ends. Germline CDR1 is GTSNPN and CDR2 is SVGIG (reference sequence). This CDR3 comprises 15 residues. CDR3 sequence reads: CAWSGGPIYAYEQYF. CDR3 coding DNA: TGTGCCTGGAGTGGGGGACCAATTTATGCCTACGAGCAGTACTTC.

The chain recombines TRBV19 with TRBJ2-3; 14 bases are shared with TRBD2. V lost 5 bases to trimming and J lost 3 bases; unmatched junction nucleotides: 4. Germline CDR1 and CDR2: LNHDA and SQIVND (reference sequence). This CDR3 comprises 16 residues. CDR3 protein: CASSGTSGRVTDTQYF. The CDR3 DNA sequence: TGTGCCAGTAGTGGGACTAGCGGGAGAGTAACAGATACGCAGTATTTT.